The 22 T cell receptor beta chains below come from one sample, sequenced in a study of identical twins. TCRdb independently ran MiXCR on the 5' RACE reads; one entry per CDR3 protein. The table shows roughly 480,000 distinct CDR3 sequences, with more than 20% occurring only once. In addition, the sample was reused for a study of T cells expressing NK-cell markers.

The sequencing sample was made of CD4+ T cells sorted from blood. The receptors derive from a woman between 18 and 30 years old in good health.

DNA of the CDR3: TGTGCCAGCTCACCACTGGCAGGGTCAGATACGCAGTATTTT. Translated: CASSPLAGSDTQYF. The chain couples TRBV18 to TRBJ2-3; possible D gene TRBD1, 5 bases. Germline-derived CDR1 and CDR2 are KGHSH and LQKENI. The CDR3 is 14 amino acids. Trimming took 1 base from V and 4 from J, leaving 9 bases between them.

The chain couples TRBV10-3 to TRBJ2-1, with unresolved D. V was cut by 10 bases and J by 1 base, with 11 bases left in between. The CDR3 contains 13 residues. Germline CDR1 reads ENHRY; CDR2 reads SYGVKD. The CDR3 loop is CATSLVSYNEQFF. The CDR3 coding sequence is TGTGCCACCTCGCTGGTGTCCTACAATGAGCAGTTCTTC.

The rearrangement links TRBV6-1 to TRBJ2-7; D possibly matches TRBD1 or TRBD2 (5 bases each). CDR1 is MNHNS and CDR2 is SASEGT in the germline V gene. Deletions cut 4 bases from V and 4 bases from J, with 14 bases between. This CDR3 spans 14 amino acids. The CDR3 DNA reads TGTGCCAGCAGTGCGGCAGGGAGAACGTACGAGCAGTACTTC. Residues: CASSAAGRTYEQYF.

This clonotype was recorded a few times. This rearrangement joins TRBV24-1 to TRBJ2-2; D unresolved. Looked up from germline, CDR1 is KGHDR and CDR2 is SFDVKD. The CDR3 contains 14 residues. V lost 4 bases and J 1 base, leaving 6 bases between the germline ends. The CDR3 loop reads CATSEAGNTGELFF. The CDR3 DNA follows: TGTGCCACCAGTGAAGCAGGGAACACCGGGGAGCTGTTTTTT.

This clonotype was seen more than once but under ten times. V is TRBV5-1 and J is TRBJ1-6, with D unclear. CDR1 and CDR2 from the germline V gene are SGHRS and YFSETQ. V was pared by 3 bases and J by 7 bases, with 14 bases between. CDR3 length: 15 amino acids. CDR3 nucleotide sequence: TGCGCCAGCAGCTCCGTTAACAGACTAAATTCACCCCTCCACTTT. Amino acids: CASSSVNRLNSPLHF.

The V call is TRBV6-2 or TRBV6-3, the J call TRBJ2-7; TRBD1 matches at 8 bases. The CDR3 length is 14 residues. The V gene's germline CDR1 is MNHEY and CDR2 SVGEGT. Losses at the gene ends were 6 bases for V and 3 bases for J; bases not matched to a gene: 7. The CDR3 DNA follows: TGTGCCAGCAGATTGACAGGGGCGGACTACGAGCAGTACTTC. Translating it yields CASRLTGADYEQYF.

A few counts support this clonotype. This rearrangement joins TRBV15 to TRBJ2-5; possibly TRBD2 for D (7 bases). Deletions cut 0 bases from V and 9 bases from J, with 17 bases between. The CDR3 is 15 amino acids. Germline-derived CDR1 and CDR2 are LNHNV and YYDKDF (reference sequence). The CDR3 DNA follows: TGTGCCACCAGCAGAGATTCTAGCGGACACAGGGCCCAGTACTTC. Translation gives CATSRDSSGHRAQYF.

V is TRBV4-3 and J is TRBJ1-2; D call uncertain. The CDR3 sequence is 14 residues long. Germline V gene sequence: CDR1 LGHNA, CDR2 YSLEER. V gave up 1 base and J gave up 6 bases, with 12 bases separating them. DNA for the CDR3: TGCGCCAGCAGCCAAGTCGGGCAGGCGGATGGCTACACCTTC. Protein product: CASSQVGQADGYTF.

The CDR3 DNA is TGTGCCATCAGTGTATCGACAGTCTACGAGCAGTACTTC. Translated: CAISVSTVYEQYF. This chain uses TRBV10-3 with TRBJ2-7; D perhaps matches TRBD1 (5 bases). The CDR3 contains 13 residues. V lost 4 bases and J lost 3, with 10 bases in between. Germline CDR1 and CDR2: ENHRY and SYGVKD.

The gene calls are TRBV20-1 and TRBJ2-7, with 9 bases fitting TRBD2. The CDR3 length is 15 residues. Per germline, CDR1 DFQATT and CDR2 SNEGSKA (reference sequence). J was trimmed by 3 bases and V by 6 bases; bases with no gene match: 12. CDR3 protein: CSAEGGASGIYEQYF. The CDR3 DNA sequence: TGCAGTGCCGAGGGGGGCGCTAGCGGGATCTACGAGCAGTACTTC.

The chain is built from TRBV12-3 or TRBV12-4 and TRBJ2-3; 10 bases fit TRBD2. This CDR3 spans 15 amino acids. Trimming cost V 6 bases and J 2 bases; bases outside gene matches: 5. The DNA of the CDR3 is TGTGCCAGCAGAGCTAGCGGGGGCTACACAGATACGCAGTATTTT. Protein: CASRASGGYTDTQYF.

The V call is TRBV11-2, the J call TRBJ2-5; D is possibly TRBD2 (5 bases). Germline lookup yields CDR1 SGHAT and CDR2 FQNNGV. V lost 2 bases and J lost 5, with 12 bases in between. The CDR3 is 14 residues long. Here the CDR3 DNA reads TGTGCCAGCAGCTTAAATCCTAGCTCTGAGACCCAGTACTTC. It codes for CASSLNPSSETQYF.

In its sample, this clonotype was seen a few times. The CDR3 is CAISGRPGSYNEQFF. As DNA, the CDR3 is TGTGCCATCAGTGGGCGGCCAGGCTCCTACAATGAGCAGTTCTTC. The chain joins TRBV10-3 to TRBJ2-1, with no clear D. Germline V gene sequence: CDR1 ENHRY, CDR2 SYGVKD. The CDR3 has 15 residues. With 4 bases removed from V and 0 bases from J, the gap between germline ends came to 10 bases.

The rearrangement uses TRBV4-3 and TRBJ1-1, with D unclear. Per the germline V gene, CDR1 is LGHNA and CDR2 is YSLEER. Trimming cost V 0 bases and J 1 base, with 3 bases left between them. The CDR3 loop spans 13 amino acids. CDR3 loop: CASSQDENTEAFF. CDR3 coding DNA: TGCGCCAGCAGCCAAGATGAGAACACTGAAGCTTTCTTT.

This clonotype showed up just a few times. The CDR3: CASSLSGGMGNIQYF. DNA of the CDR3: TGTGCCAGCAGTTTAAGTGGGGGCATGGGAAACATTCAGTACTTC. The rearrangement joins TRBV12-3 or TRBV12-4 to TRBJ2-4; D is perhaps TRBD1 (6 bases). Deletions cut 2 bases from V and 6 bases from J, with 14 bases between. The length of the CDR3 is 15 residues.

The CDR3 DNA reads TGCGCCAGCAGCAACCAGGGCTCCGGGGAGCTGTTTTTT. This gives the protein CASSNQGSGELFF. The chain is built from TRBV5-1 and TRBJ2-2; perhaps TRBD1 as D (5 bases). CDR1 is SGHRS and CDR2 is YFSETQ in the germline V gene. The CDR3 is 13 amino acids. V dropped 4 bases and J dropped 6 bases, with 10 bases sitting between them.

This clonotype was detected a few times. V usage is TRBV15 and J usage is TRBJ2-4; 13 bases are shared with TRBD2. Looked up from germline, CDR1 is LNHNV and CDR2 is YYDKDF (reference sequence). V lost 3 bases and J lost 12; bases outside the gene matches: 14. The CDR3 runs to 17 residues. CDR3 sequence: CATSRAPGLAGPASQYF. The CDR3 bases are TGTGCCACCAGCAGGGCACCGGGACTAGCGGGACCCGCGTCTCAGTACTTC.

The chain carries TRBV20-1 and TRBJ2-3; TRBD1 is a possible D gene (5 bases). The V end lost 4 bases, the J end lost 3 bases, and 8 bases lay between the germline ends. CDR1 and CDR2 from the germline V gene are DFQATT and SNEGSKA (reference sequence). The CDR3 totals 12 residues. The CDR3: CSAKRQTDTQYF. For the CDR3, the DNA is TGCAGTGCTAAGCGACAGACAGATACGCAGTATTTT.

The rearrangement links TRBV7-9 to TRBJ1-1, with 7 positions matching TRBD1. Germline lookup yields CDR1 SEHNR and CDR2 FQNEAQ (reference sequence). V shed 5 bases and J 1 base; nucleotides not matched to a gene: 10. This CDR3 is 16 amino acids long. This CDR3 reads CASSPVPGTENTEAFF. The DNA for the CDR3 is TGTGCCAGCAGCCCAGTTCCGGGGACAGAGAACACTGAAGCTTTCTTT. The entire variable domain, with the rest obtained from reference TRBV7-9 and TRBJ1-1, is as follows: DTGVSQNPRHKITKRGQNVTFRCDPISEHNRLYWYRQTLGQGPEFLTYFQNEAQLEKSRLLSDRFSAERPKGSFSTLEIQRTEQGDSAMYLCASSPVPGTENTEAFFGQGTRLTVV.

This clonotype turned up a few times. The chain links TRBV12-5 to TRBJ2-7; TRBD2 aligns across 12 bases. The V segment lost 6 bases and the J segment 4 bases; nucleotides outside the gene matches: 10. This CDR3 contains 16 residues. CDR1 LGHNT and CDR2 FRNRAP come from the germline V gene. CDR3 region: CASGSGLAGTAYEQYF. The CDR3 DNA reads as TGTGCTAGTGGCTCCGGACTAGCGGGGACCGCATACGAGCAGTACTTC.

The chain couples TRBV20-1 to TRBJ2-1, with TRBD2 matching over 8 bases. The V gene's germline CDR1 is DFQATT and CDR2 SNEGSKA (reference sequence). The CDR3 totals 16 residues. The V segment lost 3 bases and the J segment 4 bases; nucleotides outside the gene matches: 11. The CDR3 DNA is TGCAGTGCTAGCAGACTAGCGACCTCCCGGTACAATGAGCAGTTCTTC. Protein product: CSASRLATSRYNEQFF.

The rearrangement joins TRBV5-1 to TRBJ2-2; D unresolved. The germline V and J ends were trimmed by 3 bases and 0 bases, with 6 bases remaining between them. Germline values: CDR1 SGHRS, CDR2 YFSETQ. The CDR3 runs 14 residues. The CDR3 bases are TGCGCCAGCAGCTCCTCCCCGAACACCGGGGAGCTGTTTTTT. Its protein is CASSSSPNTGELFF.